These 13 T cell receptor beta chains share one sample of origin, sequenced in a study of blood T cell repertoires in COVID-19. The protocol was immunoSEQ multiplex PCR, while the TCRdb copy is restricted to in-frame clones and leaves out a portion. The sample consists of about 80,000 clones, 80% to 85% of them appearing once. The specimen was peripheral blood. The receptors derive from a woman in her seventies with acute or convalescent COVID-19.

The chain links TRBV2 to TRBJ1-5, with 9 bases that match TRBD1. Germline V gene sequence: CDR1 SNHLY, CDR2 FYNNEI. Trimming at V came to 7 bases and at J to 6 bases, leaving 10 bases not matched to a gene. This CDR3 region has 15 residues. The CDR3 DNA is TGTGCCAGCAATCGACAGGGGGTGCGTGGTCAGCCCCAGCATTTT. Translated: CASNRQGVRGQPQHF.

The gene calls are TRBV3-1 (or the pseudogene TRBV3-2) and TRBJ1-2; 9 nucleotides align to TRBD1. The CDR3 extends over 17 amino acids. CDR1 is LGHDT, CDR2 YNNKEL, per germline (reference sequence). Trimming at V came to 1 base and at J to 6 bases, leaving 12 bases not matched to a gene. The DNA of the CDR3 is TGTGCCAGCAGCCAAGCTTACCTGACCGGGACAGGGAATGGCTACACCTTC. Amino acid sequence: CASSQAYLTGTGNGYTF.

The chain employs TRBV15 and TRBJ1-5; D is possibly TRBD1 (5 bases). Germline V CDR1 and CDR2: LNHNV, YYDKDF (reference sequence). The germline V and J ends were trimmed by 3 bases and 4 bases, with 13 bases remaining between them. This CDR3 region has 15 residues. The CDR3 region is CATSSMRGGNQPQHF. The CDR3 DNA follows: TGTGCCACCAGCAGCATGCGGGGGGGGAATCAGCCCCAGCATTTT.

This clone was seen once. The genes are TRBV6-5 and TRBJ1-5; TRBD1 matches 8 bases. The CDR3 spans 14 residues. Germline V gene data show CDR1 as MNHEY and CDR2 as SVGAGI. With 6 bases clipped from V and 6 bases from J, the junction kept 7 bases outside the gene matches. CDR3 sequence (DNA): TGTGCCAGCAGGACCGGGACAGGAGCTCAGCCCCAGCATTTT. As protein: CASRTGTGAQPQHF.

The J gene is TRBJ2-5, the V gene TRBV2, with a weak D call TRBD1 (6 bases). Trimming pared 6 bases from V and 8 bases from J, leaving 19 bases between. The germline gives CDR1 SNHLY, CDR2 FYNNEI. The CDR3 has 14 residues. CDR3: CASSELQQGVTQYF. CDR3 in DNA: TGTGCCAGCAGCGAGTTACAACAGGGAGTTACCCAGTACTTC.

The chain uses TRBV20-1 and TRBJ2-1; 10 nucleotides align to TRBD2. Germline CDR1 is DFQATT and CDR2 is SNEGSKA (reference sequence). The CDR3 length is 15 residues. V was clipped by 3 bases and J by 2 bases; unmatched bases: 4. In nucleotides, the CDR3 is TGCAGTGCTAGTTCCAGCGGGAGGGCCTACAATGAGCAGTTCTTC. Amino acid sequence: CSASSSGRAYNEQFF.

The V gene is TRBV19, the J gene TRBJ1-3; D gene unclear. Deletions cut 5 bases from V and 0 bases from J, with 8 bases between. From germline, CDR1 is LNHDA and CDR2 SQIVND (reference sequence). The CDR3 spans 14 residues. CDR3 in amino acids: CASSAQFSGNTIYF. CDR3 bases: TGTGCCAGTAGTGCACAGTTCTCTGGAAACACCATATATTTT.

The rearrangement uses TRBV7-2 and TRBJ2-1, with a possible D match to TRBD2 (5 bases). From germline, CDR1 is SGHTA and CDR2 FQGNSA. V lost 5 bases, J lost 1 base, and 18 bases lay in between. This CDR3 comprises 17 residues. The CDR3 loop reads CASSPGLGMGSYNEQFF. In DNA, the CDR3 is TGTGCCAGCAGCCCAGGCCTCGGGATGGGGTCCTACAATGAGCAGTTCTTC.

The chain couples TRBV11-2 to TRBJ1-1; D uncertain. The V gene lost 2 bases and the J gene lost 1 base, with 5 bases spanning the gap. Germline CDR1 SGHAT, CDR2 FQNNGV. CDR3 length equals 13 residues. The CDR3 DNA reads TGTGCCAGCAGCTTATCTACGAACACTGAAGCTTTCTTT. Residues: CASSLSTNTEAFF.

DNA for the CDR3: TGCAGCGTTCGTCTTGCGCCCACCCAGGGGACTATCAACACCGGGGAGCTGTTTTTT. As protein: CSVRLAPTQGTINTGELFF. V and J are TRBV29-1 and TRBJ2-2; a weak D match, TRBD2 (7 bases). The CDR3 contains 19 residues. The V end lost 5 bases, the J end lost 2 bases, and 27 bases lay between the germline ends. From germline, CDR1 is SQVTM and CDR2 ANQGSEA.

The chain uses TRBV29-1 and TRBJ1-6, with D unresolved. Trimming shortened V by 4 bases and J by 4 bases, and 11 bases separated the two germline ends. CDR1 is SQVTM, CDR2 ANQGSEA, per germline. This CDR3 is 14 amino acids long. The CDR3 sequence is CSVVADPYNSPLHF. The DNA of the CDR3 is TGCAGCGTTGTAGCGGACCCTTATAATTCACCCCTCCACTTT.

The chain joins TRBV14 to TRBJ2-2, with D possibly matching TRBD1 (6 bases). The V gene's germline CDR1 is SGHDN and CDR2 FVKESK. CDR3 length: 14 amino acids. The V and J ends lost 6 bases and 5 bases respectively, with 13 bases between them. DNA of the CDR3: TGTGCCAGCAGGCGACAGGCTGAGACCGGGGAGCTGTTTTTT. Translating gives CASRRQAETGELFF.

The table lists this clone with many counts. The chain combines TRBV7-8 with TRBJ2-2; TRBD2 matches at 7 bases. V was pared by 4 bases and J by 0 bases, with 2 bases of the junction left unmatched. Germline lookup yields CDR1 SGHVS and CDR2 FQNEAQ. The CDR3 is 15 amino acids. The CDR3 DNA is TGTGCCAGCAGCTCCGCGGGGGCGAACACCGGGGAGCTGTTTTTT. Amino acids: CASSSAGANTGELFF. Variable domain in full (rest from reference TRBV7-8 and TRBJ2-2): GAGVSQSPRYKVAKRGQDVALRCDPISGHVSLFWYQQALGQGPEFLTYFQNEAQLDKSGLPSDRFFAERPEGSVSTLKIQRTQQEDSAVYLCASSSAGANTGELFFGEGSRLTVL.